These T cell receptor beta chains were read from a single sample in a study of blood T cell repertoires in COVID-19. Measured with immunoSEQ multiplex PCR; TCRdb has only the in-frame clones, and not every one. The repertoire includes around 480,000 clones, about 87% of them detected once, and roughly an eighth sits in the top ten. Source material: peripheral blood. The source is a woman in her forties or fifties with COVID-19, enrolled during active disease. The CDR3 runs from the conserved cysteine through the conserved F or W. The D gene is left open where the match is weak. Rows give clone size only sometimes, using once, few, many, or a class for an expanded clone.

abundance	len	d_gene	v_gene	j_gene	CDR3nt	CDR3aa
-	14	TRBD2	TRBV27	TRBJ2-3	TGTGCCAGCATAGCCGGGGGGGCCACAGATACGCAGTATTTT	CASIAGGATDTQYF
-	15	-	TRBV5-1	TRBJ1-1	TGCGCCAGCAGCGGGTCCCCCGGGATGAACACTGAAGCTTTCTTT	CASSGSPGMNTEAFF
-	13	-	TRBV12-3/TRBV12-4	TRBJ1-3	TGTGCCAGCAGATTTAACTCTGGAAACACCATATATTTT	CASRFNSGNTIYF
-	14	-	TRBV29-1	TRBJ2-3	TGCAGCGTTACTAGGGGGGGCCGGACAGATACGCAGTATTTT	CSVTRGGRTDTQYF
-	11	-	TRBV30	TRBJ1-2	TGTGCCTGGAGTAACCTATATGGCTACACCTTC	CAWSNLYGYTF
-	17	-	TRBV7-9	TRBJ1-1	TGTGCCAGCAGCCCTGGCCGTGTAGGCCAGGGGAACACTGAAGCTTTCTTT	CASSPGRVGQGNTEAFF
-	14	-	TRBV5-1	TRBJ1-6	TGCGCCAGCAGGGTAGGACATGATAATTCACCCCTCCACTTT	CASRVGHDNSPLHF
-	15	-	TRBV4-1	TRBJ1-1	TGCGCCAGCAGCCCCACGCTTGACAGGACCCGGTTTGCTTTCTTT	CASSPTLDRTRFAFF
-	16	-	TRBV4-2	TRBJ2-1	TGTGCCAGCAGCCAAGAAGGGAGTCTTCAGGACAATGAGCAGTTCTTC	CASSQEGSLQDNEQFF
-	14	-	TRBV5-4	TRBJ1-2	TGTGCCAGCAGCTTGCGGGGGGGCGACTATGGCTACACCTTC	CASSLRGGDYGYTF
-	15	TRBD2	TRBV24-1	TRBJ2-5	TGTGCCACCAGTGAAGGAATCGGGGGGGGAGAGACCCAGTACTTC	CATSEGIGGGETQYF
few	15	-	TRBV19	TRBJ1-1	TGTGCCAGTAGTCCTTTACAGGATGGGAGGACTGAAGCTTTCTTT	CASSPLQDGRTEAFF
-	14	TRBD1	TRBV6-5	TRBJ2-7	TGTGCCAGCAGTCTCCGGGACAGTACCTACGAGCAGTACTTC	CASSLRDSTYEQYF
-	14	-	TRBV30	TRBJ1-3	TGTGCCTGGAGCGGCAGGGTGGCTGGAAACACCATATATTTT	CAWSGRVAGNTIYF
-	15	TRBD1	TRBV25-1	TRBJ2-7	TGTGCCAGCCCTGCTCGTAACAGGGGGACCTACGAGCAGTACTTC	CASPARNRGTYEQYF
-	13	-	TRBV30	TRBJ2-7	TGTGCCTGGAGTTCTGGCAGGGACTACGAGCAGTACTTC	CAWSSGRDYEQYF
-	14	-	TRBV5-5	TRBJ1-2	TGTGCCAGCGACTATTCTGCGATCGCGGGAGGCTACACCTTC	CASDYSAIAGGYTF
-	14	TRBD2	TRBV9	TRBJ2-7	TGTGCCAGCAGCCCCGGGGACTACGTATACGAGCAGTACTTC	CASSPGDYVYEQYF